Described below is a single T cell receptor beta chain sequence and its context. The sample comes from a study of blood T cell repertoires in COVID-19. Study-level information: PBMCs, B-cell-depleted T cells, or T cells were the source of the cDNA or gDNA that made up the material.

Methods used by the authors: Amplification of reference gene primers was used by the study to estimate nucleated cell counts. Method: immunoSEQ multiplex PCR; TCRdb's copy keeps in-frame clones and lacks some. V and J calls and clone size follow that table, whereas D and trimming were derived from the DNA. Of about 42,000 clones in the sample, roughly 90% were seen once. This CDR3 has 13 residues. CDR1 is SEHNR and CDR2 is FQNEAQ in the germline V gene (reference sequence). The germline V and J ends were trimmed by 3 bases and 4 bases, with 10 bases remaining between them. Specimen: peripheral blood. The TCR was taken from a man aged 70-80 years with active COVID-19. The chain has TRBV7-9 and TRBJ2-7, with no clear D. The CDR3 DNA is TGTGCCAGCAGCTTCCCCTCCCAGTACGAGCAGTACTTC. Residues: CASSFPSQYEQYF.